This TCR beta chain was captured by sequencing in a study of T cell responses to AZD1222 COVID-19 vaccine. Points from the study as a whole: It should be noted that donors were predominantly white British and more often female, and clonal diversity was possibly underestimated.

As regards this clone: What it recognizes is unknown.

Trimming pared 4 bases from V and 0 bases from J, leaving 16 bases between. Per germline, CDR1 SGHRS and CDR2 YFSETQ. There are 17 residues in the CDR3. This table comes from immunoSEQ multiplex PCR, and its TCRdb copy is limited to in-frame clones, with some not included. Among under 150,000 clones listed, roughly 87% were seen once. The J gene is TRBJ1-4, the V gene TRBV5-1; D not resolved. This clonotype was obtained from an adult who received the AZD1222 COVID-19 vaccine. The source was peripheral blood, collected 28 days after the second AZD1222 dose. As DNA, the CDR3 is TGCGCCAGCAGCCGTCAGACCGTAACAACAACTAATGAAAAACTGTTTTTT. As protein: CASSRQTVTTTNEKLFF.